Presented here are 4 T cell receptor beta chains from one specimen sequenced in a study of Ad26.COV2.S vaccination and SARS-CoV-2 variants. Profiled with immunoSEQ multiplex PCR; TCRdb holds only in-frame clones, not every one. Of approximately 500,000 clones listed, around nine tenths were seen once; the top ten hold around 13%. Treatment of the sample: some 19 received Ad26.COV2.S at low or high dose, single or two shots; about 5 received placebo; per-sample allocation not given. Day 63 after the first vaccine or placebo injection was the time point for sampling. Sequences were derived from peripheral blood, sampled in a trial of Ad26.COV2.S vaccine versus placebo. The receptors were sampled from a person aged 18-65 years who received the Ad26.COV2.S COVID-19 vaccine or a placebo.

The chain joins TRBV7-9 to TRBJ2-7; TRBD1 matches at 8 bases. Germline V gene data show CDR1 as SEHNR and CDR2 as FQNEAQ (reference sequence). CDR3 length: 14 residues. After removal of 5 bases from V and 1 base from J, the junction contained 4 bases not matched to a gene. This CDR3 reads CASSLGQVSYEQYF. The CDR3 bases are TGTGCCAGCAGCCTGGGACAGGTTTCCTACGAGCAGTACTTC.

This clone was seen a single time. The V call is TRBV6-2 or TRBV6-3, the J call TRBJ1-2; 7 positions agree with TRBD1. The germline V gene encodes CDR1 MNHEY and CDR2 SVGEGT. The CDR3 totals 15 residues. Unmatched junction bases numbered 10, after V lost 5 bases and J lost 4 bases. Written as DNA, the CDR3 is TGTGCCAGCAGTATTTATCGGACAGGCACCTATGGCTACACCTTC. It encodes CASSIYRTGTYGYTF.

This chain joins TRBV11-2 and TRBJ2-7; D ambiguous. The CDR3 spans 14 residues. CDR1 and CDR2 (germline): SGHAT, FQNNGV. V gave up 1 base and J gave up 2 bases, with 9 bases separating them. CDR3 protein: CASSLVPRTYEQYF. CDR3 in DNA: TGTGCCAGCAGCTTAGTTCCGCGAACCTACGAGCAGTACTTC. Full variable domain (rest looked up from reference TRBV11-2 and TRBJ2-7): EAGVAQSPRYKIIEKRQSVAFWCNPISGHATLYWYQQILGQGPKLLIQFQNNGVVDDSQLPKDRFSAERLKGVDSTLKIQPAKLEDSAVYLCASSLVPRTYEQYFGPGTRLTVT.

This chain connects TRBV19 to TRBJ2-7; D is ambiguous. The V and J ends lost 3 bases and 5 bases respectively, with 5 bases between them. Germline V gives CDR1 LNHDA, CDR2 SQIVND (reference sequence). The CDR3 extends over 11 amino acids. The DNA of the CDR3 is TGTGCCAGTAGTATCCGGGACGAGCAGTACTTC. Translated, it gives CASSIRDEQYF.